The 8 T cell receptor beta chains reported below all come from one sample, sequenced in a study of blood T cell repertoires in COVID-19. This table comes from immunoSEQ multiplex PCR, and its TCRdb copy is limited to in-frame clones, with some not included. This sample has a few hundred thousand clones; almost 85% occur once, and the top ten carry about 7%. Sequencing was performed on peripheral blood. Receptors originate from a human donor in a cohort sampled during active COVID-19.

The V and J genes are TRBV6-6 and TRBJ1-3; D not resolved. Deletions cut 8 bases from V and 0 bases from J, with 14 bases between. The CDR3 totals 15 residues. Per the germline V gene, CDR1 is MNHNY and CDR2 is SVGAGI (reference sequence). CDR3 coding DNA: TGTGCCAGCCGGGAACCAAAGAGCTCTGGAAACACCATATATTTT. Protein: CASREPKSSGNTIYF.

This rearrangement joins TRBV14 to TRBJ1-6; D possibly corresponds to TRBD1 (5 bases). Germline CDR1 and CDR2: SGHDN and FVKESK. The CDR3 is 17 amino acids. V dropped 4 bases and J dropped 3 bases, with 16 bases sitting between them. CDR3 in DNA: TGTGCCAGCAGCCTAGCGAATCCGGGACTCTATAATTCACCCCTCCACTTT. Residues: CASSLANPGLYNSPLHF.

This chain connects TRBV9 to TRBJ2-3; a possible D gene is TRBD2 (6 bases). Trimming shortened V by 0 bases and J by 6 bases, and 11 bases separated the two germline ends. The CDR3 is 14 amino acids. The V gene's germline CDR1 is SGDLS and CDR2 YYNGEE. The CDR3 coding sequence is TGTGCCAGCAGCGTAGCGGACTACCAGGATACGCAGTATTTT. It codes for CASSVADYQDTQYF.

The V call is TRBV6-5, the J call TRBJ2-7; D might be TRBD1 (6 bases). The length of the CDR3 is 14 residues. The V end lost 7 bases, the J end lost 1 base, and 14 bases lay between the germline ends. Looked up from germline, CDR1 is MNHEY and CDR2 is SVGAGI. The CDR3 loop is CASNPLTGSYEQYF. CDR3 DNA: TGTGCCAGCAACCCCCTGACAGGATCCTACGAGCAGTACTTC.

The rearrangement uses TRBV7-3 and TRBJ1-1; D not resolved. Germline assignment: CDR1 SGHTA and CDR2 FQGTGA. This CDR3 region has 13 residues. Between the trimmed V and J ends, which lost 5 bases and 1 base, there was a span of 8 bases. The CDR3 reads CASSPDKNTEAFF. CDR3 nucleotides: TGTGCCAGCAGCCCAGACAAGAACACTGAAGCTTTCTTT.

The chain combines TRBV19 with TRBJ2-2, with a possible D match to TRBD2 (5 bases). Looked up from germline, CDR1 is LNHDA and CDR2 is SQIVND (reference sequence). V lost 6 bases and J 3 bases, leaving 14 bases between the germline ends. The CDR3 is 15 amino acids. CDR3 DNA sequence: TGTGCCAGTAGGAGAAACCGGGGAGACACCGGGGAGCTGTTTTTT. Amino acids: CASRRNRGDTGELFF.

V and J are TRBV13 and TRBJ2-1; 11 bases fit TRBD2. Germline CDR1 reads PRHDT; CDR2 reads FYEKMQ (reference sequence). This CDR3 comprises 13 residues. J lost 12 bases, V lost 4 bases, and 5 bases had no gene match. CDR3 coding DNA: TGTGCCAGCAGCTCCGGGACTAGCGGAGGGCAGTTCTTC. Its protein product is CASSSGTSGGQFF.

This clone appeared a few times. As DNA, the CDR3 is TGTGCCAGCAGCTCCTTGGACAGGGAGAGTGGTGGCTACACCTTC. The encoded protein is CASSSLDRESGGYTF. The chain is built from TRBV7-9 and TRBJ1-2; 8 bases map to TRBD1. The germline V gene encodes CDR1 SEHNR and CDR2 FQNEAQ (reference sequence). The CDR3 loop spans 15 amino acids. With 4 bases clipped from V and 7 bases from J, the junction kept 11 bases outside the gene matches.